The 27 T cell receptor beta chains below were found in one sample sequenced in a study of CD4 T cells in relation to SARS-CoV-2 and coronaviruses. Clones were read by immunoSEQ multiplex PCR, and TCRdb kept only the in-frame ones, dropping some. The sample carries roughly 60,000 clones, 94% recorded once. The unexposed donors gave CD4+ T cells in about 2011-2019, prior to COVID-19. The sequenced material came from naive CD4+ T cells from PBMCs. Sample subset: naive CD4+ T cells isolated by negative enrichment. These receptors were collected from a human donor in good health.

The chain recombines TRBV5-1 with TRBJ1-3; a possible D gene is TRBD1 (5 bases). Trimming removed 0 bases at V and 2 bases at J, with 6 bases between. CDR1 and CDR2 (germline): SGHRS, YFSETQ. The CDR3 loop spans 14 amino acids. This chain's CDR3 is CASSLVGAGNTIYF. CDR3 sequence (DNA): TGCGCCAGCAGCTTGGTAGGGGCTGGAAACACCATATATTTT.

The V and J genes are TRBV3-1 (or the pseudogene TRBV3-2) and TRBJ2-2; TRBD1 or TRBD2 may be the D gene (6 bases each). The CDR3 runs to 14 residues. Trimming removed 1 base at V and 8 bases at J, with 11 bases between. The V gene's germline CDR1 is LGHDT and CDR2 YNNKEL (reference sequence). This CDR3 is CASSQVRGLGELFF. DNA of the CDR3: TGTGCCAGCAGCCAAGTCCGGGGGCTTGGGGAGCTGTTTTTT.

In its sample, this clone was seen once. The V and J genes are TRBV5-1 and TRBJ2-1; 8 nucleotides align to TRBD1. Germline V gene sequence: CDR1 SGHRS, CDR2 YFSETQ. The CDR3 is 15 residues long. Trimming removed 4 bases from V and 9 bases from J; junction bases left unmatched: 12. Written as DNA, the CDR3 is TGCGCCAGCAGCCCCGCCGGGACAGGAGGGACTGAGCAGTTCTTC. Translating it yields CASSPAGTGGTEQFF.

The CDR3 sequence is CASSRRAGGKETQYF. The CDR3 region has the DNA TGTGCCAGCAGCAGACGGGCGGGAGGCAAGGAGACCCAGTACTTC. The genes are TRBV7-2 and TRBJ2-5, with 8 bases that match TRBD2. The CDR3 runs to 15 residues. The V segment lost 5 bases and the J segment 5 bases; nucleotides outside the gene matches: 10. Germline CDR1 is SGHTA and CDR2 is FQGNSA.

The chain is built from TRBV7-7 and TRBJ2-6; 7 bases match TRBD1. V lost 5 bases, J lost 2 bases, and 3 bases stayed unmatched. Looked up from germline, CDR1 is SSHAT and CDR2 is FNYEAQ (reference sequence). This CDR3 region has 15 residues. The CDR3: CASSPGTAGANVLTF. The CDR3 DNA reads TGTGCCAGCAGCCCAGGGACAGCTGGGGCCAACGTCCTGACTTTC.

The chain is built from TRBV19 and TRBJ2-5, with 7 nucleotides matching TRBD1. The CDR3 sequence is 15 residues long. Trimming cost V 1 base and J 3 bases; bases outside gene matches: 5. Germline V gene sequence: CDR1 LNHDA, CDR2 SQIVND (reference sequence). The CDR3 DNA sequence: TGTGCCAGTAGTATAGTGGCCAGGGGGAAAGAGACCCAGTACTTC. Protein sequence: CASSIVARGKETQYF.

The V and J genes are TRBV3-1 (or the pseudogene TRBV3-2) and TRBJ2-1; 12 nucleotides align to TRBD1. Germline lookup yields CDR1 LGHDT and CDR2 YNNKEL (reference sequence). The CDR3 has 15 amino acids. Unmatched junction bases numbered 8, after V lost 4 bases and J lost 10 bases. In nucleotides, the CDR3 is TGTGCCAGCAGCCCTCCGGGACAGGGGGCAAAGGAGCAGTTCTTC. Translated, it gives CASSPPGQGAKEQFF.

For the CDR3, the DNA is TGTGCCAGCAGTTTGGAACAGGGCTCACCCTACGAGCAGTACTTC. This encodes CASSLEQGSPYEQYF. The chain uses TRBV27 and TRBJ2-7, with D perhaps matching TRBD1 (6 bases). V lost 3 bases to trimming and J lost 2 bases, with 14 bases between them. The CDR3 has 15 residues. Germline-derived CDR1 and CDR2 are MNHEY and SMNVEV (reference sequence).

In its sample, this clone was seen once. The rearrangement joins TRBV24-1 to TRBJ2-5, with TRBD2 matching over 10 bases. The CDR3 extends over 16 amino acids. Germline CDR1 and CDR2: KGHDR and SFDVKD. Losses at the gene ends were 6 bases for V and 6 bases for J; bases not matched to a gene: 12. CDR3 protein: CATSPAGGGRFKTQYF. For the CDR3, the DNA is TGTGCCACCAGTCCAGCGGGAGGGGGGCGTTTTAAGACCCAGTACTTC.

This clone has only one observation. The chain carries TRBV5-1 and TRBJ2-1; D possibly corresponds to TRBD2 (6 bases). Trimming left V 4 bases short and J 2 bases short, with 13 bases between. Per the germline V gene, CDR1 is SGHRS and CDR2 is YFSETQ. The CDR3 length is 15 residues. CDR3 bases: TGCGCCAGCAGCCTGGGACTGGAGACCTACAATGAGCAGTTCTTC. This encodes CASSLGLETYNEQFF.

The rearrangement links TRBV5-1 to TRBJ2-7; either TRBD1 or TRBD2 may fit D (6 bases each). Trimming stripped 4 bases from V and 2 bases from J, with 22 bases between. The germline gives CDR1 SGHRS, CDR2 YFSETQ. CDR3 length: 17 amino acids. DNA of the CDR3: TGCGCCAGCAGCCTGGGTTGGAGGGACAAGGGAGCCTACGAGCAGTACTTC. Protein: CASSLGWRDKGAYEQYF.

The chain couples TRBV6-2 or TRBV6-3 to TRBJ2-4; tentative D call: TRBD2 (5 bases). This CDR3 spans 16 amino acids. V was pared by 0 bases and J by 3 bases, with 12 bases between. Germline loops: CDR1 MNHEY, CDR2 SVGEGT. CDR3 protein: CASSYSWGEGKNIQYF. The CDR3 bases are TGTGCCAGCAGTTACTCGTGGGGAGAAGGCAAAAACATTCAGTACTTC.

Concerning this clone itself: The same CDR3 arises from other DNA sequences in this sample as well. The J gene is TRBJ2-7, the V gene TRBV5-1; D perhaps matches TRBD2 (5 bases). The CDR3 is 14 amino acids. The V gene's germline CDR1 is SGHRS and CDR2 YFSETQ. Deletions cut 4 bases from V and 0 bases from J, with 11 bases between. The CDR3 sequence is CASSPSGVSYEQYF. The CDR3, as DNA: TGCGCCAGCAGCCCATCCGGGGTCTCCTACGAGCAGTACTTC.

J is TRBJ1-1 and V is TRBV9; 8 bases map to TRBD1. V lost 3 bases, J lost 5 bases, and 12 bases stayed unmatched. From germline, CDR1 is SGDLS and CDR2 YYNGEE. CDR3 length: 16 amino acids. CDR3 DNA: TGTGCCAGCAGCGCCCCGAAAACAGGGGGAAGGACTGAAGCTTTCTTT. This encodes CASSAPKTGGRTEAFF.

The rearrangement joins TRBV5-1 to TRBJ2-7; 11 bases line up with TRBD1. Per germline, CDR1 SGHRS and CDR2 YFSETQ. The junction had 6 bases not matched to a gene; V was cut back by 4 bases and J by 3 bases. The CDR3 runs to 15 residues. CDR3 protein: CASSLRDRGVYEQYF. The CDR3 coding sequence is TGCGCCAGCAGCCTACGGGACAGGGGGGTCTACGAGCAGTACTTC.

CDR3 bases: TGTGCCACCCAAAGGGACGGAAACTACGAGCAGTACTTC. As protein: CATQRDGNYEQYF. The V and J genes are TRBV15 and TRBJ2-7; D might be TRBD1 or TRBD2, each matching 5 bases. The CDR3 sequence is 13 residues long. The germline V and J ends were trimmed by 8 bases and 3 bases, with 14 bases remaining between them. CDR1 and CDR2 (germline): LNHNV, YYDKDF (reference sequence).

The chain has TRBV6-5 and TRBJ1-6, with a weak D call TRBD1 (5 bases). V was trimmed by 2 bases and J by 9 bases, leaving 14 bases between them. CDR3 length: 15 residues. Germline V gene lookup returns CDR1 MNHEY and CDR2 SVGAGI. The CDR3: CASSYRDSPSSPLHF. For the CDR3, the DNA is TGTGCCAGCAGTTACAGAGACAGCCCGTCTTCACCCCTCCACTTT.

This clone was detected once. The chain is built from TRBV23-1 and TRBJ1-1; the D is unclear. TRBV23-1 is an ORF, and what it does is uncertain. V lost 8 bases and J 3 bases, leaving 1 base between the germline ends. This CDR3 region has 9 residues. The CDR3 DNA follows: TGCGCCAGCTACACTGAAGCTTTCTTT. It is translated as CASYTEAFF.

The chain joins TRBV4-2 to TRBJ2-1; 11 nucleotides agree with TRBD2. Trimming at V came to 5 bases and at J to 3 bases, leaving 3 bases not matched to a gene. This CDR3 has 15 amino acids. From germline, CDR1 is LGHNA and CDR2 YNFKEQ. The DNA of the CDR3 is TGTGCCAGCAGCGCGGGACTAGCGGTCTACAATGAGCAGTTCTTC. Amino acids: CASSAGLAVYNEQFF.

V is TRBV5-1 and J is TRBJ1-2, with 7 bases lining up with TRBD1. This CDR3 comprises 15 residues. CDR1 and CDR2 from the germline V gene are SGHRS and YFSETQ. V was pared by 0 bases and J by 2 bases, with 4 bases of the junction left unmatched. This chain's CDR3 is CASSLGDRDNYGYTF. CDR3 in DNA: TGCGCCAGCAGCTTGGGTGACAGGGACAACTATGGCTACACCTTC.

CDR3: CASSAQLVNEQFF. The CDR3 coding sequence is TGTGCCAGCAGCGCCCAACTAGTCAATGAGCAGTTCTTC. This chain uses TRBV9 with TRBJ2-1, with D tentatively TRBD2 (5 bases). Germline assignment: CDR1 SGDLS and CDR2 YYNGEE. The CDR3 is 13 residues long. With 3 bases removed from V and 6 bases from J, the gap between germline ends came to 10 bases.

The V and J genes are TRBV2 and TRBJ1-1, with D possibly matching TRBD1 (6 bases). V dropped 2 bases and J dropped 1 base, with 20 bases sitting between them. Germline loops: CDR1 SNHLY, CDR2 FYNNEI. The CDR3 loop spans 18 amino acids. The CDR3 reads CASSEIEAGAIRNTEAFF. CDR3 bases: TGTGCCAGCAGTGAAATAGAGGCAGGGGCGATCAGGAACACTGAAGCTTTCTTT. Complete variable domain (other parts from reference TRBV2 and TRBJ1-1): EPEVTQTPSHQVTQMGQEVILRCVPISNHLYFYWYRQILGQKVEFLVSFYNNEISEKSEIFDDQFSVERPDGSNFTLKIRSTKLEDSAMYFCASSEIEAGAIRNTEAFFGQGTRLTVV.

CDR3 nucleotide sequence: TGTGCCAGCAAAATCGGGTCTGTTAGGACAGAGAACACTGAAGCTTTCTTT. This translates into CASKIGSVRTENTEAFF. The rearrangement links TRBV25-1 to TRBJ1-1, with a tentative D call TRBD1 (6 bases). Germline V gene sequence: CDR1 MGHDK, CDR2 SYGVNS. Trimming cost V 7 bases and J 1 base, with 22 bases left between them. This CDR3 is built from 17 residues.

CDR3 sequence (DNA): TGTGCCAGCAGCTACCGCTTAGGAACCCACGAGCAGTACTTC. This codes for CASSYRLGTHEQYF. The chain combines TRBV28 with TRBJ2-7; D uncertain. Germline V gene sequence: CDR1 MDHEN, CDR2 SYDVKM. Trimming removed 6 bases at V and 5 bases at J, with 17 bases between. This CDR3 comprises 14 residues.

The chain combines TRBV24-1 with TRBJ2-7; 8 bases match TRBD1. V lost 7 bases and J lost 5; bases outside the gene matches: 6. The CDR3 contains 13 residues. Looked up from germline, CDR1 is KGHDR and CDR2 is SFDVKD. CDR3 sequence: CATRRTGSDEQYF. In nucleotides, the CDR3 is TGTGCCACCAGGAGGACAGGGTCCGACGAGCAGTACTTC.

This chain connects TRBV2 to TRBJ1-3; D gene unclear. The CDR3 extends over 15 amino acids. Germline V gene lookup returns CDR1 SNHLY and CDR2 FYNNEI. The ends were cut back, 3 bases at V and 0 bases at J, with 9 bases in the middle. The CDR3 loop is CASSDRENSGNTIYF. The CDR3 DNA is TGTGCCAGCAGTGACAGAGAGAACTCTGGAAACACCATATATTTT. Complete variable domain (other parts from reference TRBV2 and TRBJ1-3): EPEVTQTPSHQVTQMGQEVILRCVPISNHLYFYWYRQILGQKVEFLVSFYNNEISEKSEIFDDQFSVERPDGSNFTLKIRSTKLEDSAMYFCASSDRENSGNTIYFGEGSWLTVV.

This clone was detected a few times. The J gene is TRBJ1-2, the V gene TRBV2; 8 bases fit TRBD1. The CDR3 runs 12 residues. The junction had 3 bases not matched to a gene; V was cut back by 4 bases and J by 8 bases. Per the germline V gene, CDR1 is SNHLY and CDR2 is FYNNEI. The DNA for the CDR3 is TGTGCCAGCAGTGGGACAGGGTCCGGCTACACCTTC. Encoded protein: CASSGTGSGYTF. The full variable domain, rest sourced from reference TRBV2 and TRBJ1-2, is EPEVTQTPSHQVTQMGQEVILRCVPISNHLYFYWYRQILGQKVEFLVSFYNNEISEKSEIFDDQFSVERPDGSNFTLKIRSTKLEDSAMYFCASSGTGSGYTFGSGTRLTVV.